The 23 T cell receptor beta chains given below trace back to one sample, sequenced in a study of cytomegalovirus exposure and HLA in healthy donors. The PCR contained 60 Vbeta and 13 Jbeta primers. Repertoires were generated with immunoSEQ multiplex PCR, while TCRdb's copy carries only in-frame clones and drops some. Found here are under 150,000 clones, 72% of them singletons; the top ten hold 4.2%. Sequenced sample: PBMCs. These receptors came from a man in his fifties in good health and CMV-seropositive.

The chain links TRBV4-3 to TRBJ2-1, with D perhaps matching TRBD1 (5 bases). Germline V lookup: CDR1 LGHNA, CDR2 YSLEER. V was pared by 0 bases and J by 0 bases, with 9 bases between. The CDR3 loop spans 16 amino acids. The DNA of the CDR3 is TGCGCCAGCAGCCAAGATAAGACAGCCTCCTACAATGAGCAGTTCTTC. As protein: CASSQDKTASYNEQFF.

This clone has just one count. The V call is TRBV7-6, the J call TRBJ2-5, with 10 bases aligning to TRBD1. Germline loops: CDR1 SGHVS, CDR2 FNYEAQ. This CDR3 is built from 17 residues. Losses at the gene ends were 5 bases for V and 2 bases for J; bases not matched to a gene: 11. CDR3 nucleotide sequence: TGTGCCAGCAGCCCCGGGACAGGGGCTATCGTTCAAGAGACCCAGTACTTC. As protein: CASSPGTGAIVQETQYF.

The CDR3 DNA reads as TGTGCCAGCTCACCAGCGAGACAAGAGACCCAGTACTTC. Translation: CASSPARQETQYF. The genes are TRBV18 and TRBJ2-5; D is unresolved. This CDR3 has 13 residues. Germline CDR1 is KGHSH and CDR2 is LQKENI. V lost 2 bases and J 2 bases, leaving 6 bases between the germline ends.

The chain is built from TRBV29-1 and TRBJ2-7; TRBD2 is a possible D gene (7 bases). V was clipped by 3 bases and J by 0 bases, with 12 bases between them. The CDR3 loop spans 14 amino acids. Germline CDR1 reads SQVTM; CDR2 reads ANQGSEA. This CDR3 reads CSVERGGPSYEQYF. The CDR3 DNA follows: TGCAGCGTTGAGAGGGGGGGTCCCTCCTACGAGCAGTACTTC.

This clone came up once. The V call is TRBV27, the J call TRBJ2-7; 7 bases line up with TRBD1. The CDR3 has 13 amino acids. Germline values: CDR1 MNHEY, CDR2 SMNVEV (reference sequence). The V and J ends lost 3 bases and 2 bases, in that order; junction bases with no gene match: 1. CDR3 in DNA: TGTGCCAGCAGTTTCGACAGGGCCTACGAGCAGTACTTC. As protein: CASSFDRAYEQYF.

This chain joins TRBV6-1 and TRBJ2-1; 10 positions match TRBD2. The germline V gene encodes CDR1 MNHNS and CDR2 SASEGT. The junction had 6 bases not matched to a gene; V was cut back by 4 bases and J by 0 bases. The CDR3 contains 17 residues. The CDR3 DNA sequence: TGTGCCAGCAGTGGACTAGCGGGTGGGAGCTCCTACAATGAGCAGTTCTTC. Its translation: CASSGLAGGSSYNEQFF.

The gene calls are TRBV7-2 and TRBJ2-7; 9 bases agree with TRBD2. With V trimmed by 1 base and J by 7 bases, 11 bases remained unmatched. The CDR3 is 16 amino acids. Germline loops: CDR1 SGHTA, CDR2 FQGNSA. CDR3 loop: CASSLGGGGRAGEQYF. The CDR3 DNA sequence: TGTGCCAGCAGCTTAGGGGGGGGCGGGAGGGCCGGAGAGCAGTACTTC.

J is TRBJ1-4 and V is TRBV5-1; D is perhaps TRBD1 (6 bases). The germline V and J ends were trimmed by 5 bases and 3 bases, with 29 bases remaining between them. The germline CDR1 and CDR2 sequences are SGHRS and YFSETQ. This CDR3 is built from 20 residues. Here the CDR3 DNA reads TGCGCCAGCAGTCTAGATCGACAGGCTCGGTCCGTTTTGCCTAATGAAAAACTGTTTTTT. It codes for CASSLDRQARSVLPNEKLFF.

This clone was counted a few times. This CDR3 is CASSYTPYEQYF. CDR3 sequence (DNA): TGTGCCAGCAGCTACACCCCCTACGAGCAGTACTTC. The chain couples TRBV7-8 to TRBJ2-7; unclear D gene. V lost 4 bases and J lost 2, with 6 bases in between. This CDR3 is 12 amino acids long. Looked up from germline, CDR1 is SGHVS and CDR2 is FQNEAQ.

The chain employs TRBV7-7 and TRBJ2-1; 8 bases are shared with TRBD1. Germline CDR1 and CDR2: SSHAT and FNYEAQ (reference sequence). The CDR3 contains 14 residues. With 5 bases clipped from V and 7 bases from J, the junction kept 7 bases outside the gene matches. For the CDR3, the DNA is TGTGCCAGCAGCCCGGACAGGGCGGTGAATGAGCAGTTCTTC. Its translation: CASSPDRAVNEQFF.

The rearrangement links TRBV7-2 to TRBJ2-3; D unresolved. This CDR3 comprises 14 residues. The V gene lost 3 bases and the J gene lost 7 bases, with 14 bases spanning the gap. In germline, CDR1 is SGHTA, CDR2 FQGNSA. CDR3 residues: CASSLGVVENTQYF. The CDR3 DNA reads as TGTGCCAGCAGCTTGGGCGTTGTTGAAAATACGCAGTATTTT.

The V and J genes are TRBV7-2 and TRBJ1-2; no definite D call. Germline-derived CDR1 and CDR2 are SGHTA and FQGNSA. CDR3 size: 13 residues. Trimming shortened V by 6 bases and J by 3 bases, and 11 bases separated the two germline ends. In nucleotides, the CDR3 is TGTGCCAGCAGTCCAGACAAGCACTATGGCTACACCTTC. Amino acid sequence: CASSPDKHYGYTF.

V and J are TRBV4-1 and TRBJ2-7, with 8 positions matching TRBD1. This CDR3 has 14 residues. Germline V lookup: CDR1 MGHRA, CDR2 YSYEKL. V trimming: 4 bases; J trimming: 5 bases; junction bases outside the gene matches: 7. CDR3 bases: TGCGCCAGCAGCCCAAGGACAGGGAAAGACGAGCAGTACTTC. Its protein product is CASSPRTGKDEQYF.

The rearrangement joins TRBV27 to TRBJ1-1; 10 positions match TRBD1. The CDR3 has 15 amino acids. Germline CDR1 and CDR2: MNHEY and SMNVEV (reference sequence). V gave up 4 bases and J gave up 5 bases; unmatched junction bases: 7. CDR3 amino acids: CASSSRQGAVTEAFF. The CDR3, as DNA: TGTGCCAGCAGTTCCAGACAGGGGGCTGTGACTGAAGCTTTCTTT.

This clone was seen a few times. The V call is TRBV6-5, the J call TRBJ1-1; D possibly corresponds to TRBD1 (5 bases). Deletions cut 2 bases from V and 3 bases from J, with 7 bases between. Germline V gene data show CDR1 as MNHEY and CDR2 as SVGAGI. The CDR3 runs to 13 residues. CDR3 in DNA: TGTGCCAGCAGTTACAGGGGTTACACTGAAGCTTTCTTT. It codes for CASSYRGYTEAFF.

CDR3 in DNA: TGTGCCAGCAGCAAGAGGGACAGTTCGAACACTGAAGCTTTCTTT. Amino acid sequence: CASSKRDSSNTEAFF. V usage is TRBV11-2 and J usage is TRBJ1-1; 7 nucleotides match TRBD1. V was pared by 5 bases and J by 1 base, with 7 bases of the junction left unmatched. The CDR3 is 15 amino acids. The germline V gene has CDR1 SGHAT and CDR2 FQNNGV.

The V call is TRBV28, the J call TRBJ1-4; a possible D gene is TRBD1 (6 bases). The CDR3 loop spans 16 amino acids. Trimming cost V 6 bases and J 0 bases, with 14 bases left between them. Germline CDR1 MDHEN, CDR2 SYDVKM. The CDR3 coding sequence is TGTGCCAGCAGCCAGTACAGGGCTCCAACTAATGAAAAACTGTTTTTT. Its protein product is CASSQYRAPTNEKLFF.

In this sample, this clone turned up a few times. This sequence joins TRBV6-1 and TRBJ1-1; maybe TRBD1 (5 bases). CDR1 MNHNS and CDR2 SASEGT come from the germline V gene. The length of the CDR3 is 15 residues. Deletions cut 4 bases from V and 6 bases from J, with 18 bases between. CDR3 region: CASSAQGRVAPEAFF. The CDR3 DNA is TGTGCCAGCAGTGCCCAGGGTAGGGTTGCCCCTGAAGCTTTCTTT.

V usage is TRBV11-2 and J usage is TRBJ1-1; perhaps TRBD1 as D (6 bases). The CDR3 covers 15 residues. The V end was cut by 4 bases, the J end by 5 bases, with 17 bases between. The germline CDR1 and CDR2 sequences are SGHAT and FQNNGV. DNA of the CDR3: TGTGCCAGCAGCTCCGTGGGACAACGGAGGACTGAAGCTTTCTTT. It encodes CASSSVGQRRTEAFF. The full variable domain, completed using reference TRBV11-2 and TRBJ1-1, is EAGVAQSPRYKIIEKRQSVAFWCNPISGHATLYWYQQILGQGPKLLIQFQNNGVVDDSQLPKDRFSAERLKGVDSTLKIQPAKLEDSAVYLCASSSVGQRRTEAFFGQGTRLTVV.

This clone showed up just a few times. The chain employs TRBV5-1 and TRBJ1-2, with a possible D match to TRBD1 (5 bases). The germline V and J ends were trimmed by 3 bases and 0 bases, with 15 bases remaining between them. The CDR3 consists of 16 residues. CDR1 and CDR2 (germline): SGHRS, YFSETQ. The CDR3 region has the DNA TGCGCCAGCAGCTACCAGGGTGGTGGAGCTAACTATGGCTACACCTTC. Translation gives CASSYQGGGANYGYTF.

The rearrangement uses TRBV7-2 and TRBJ1-2; unclear D gene. The germline V and J ends were trimmed by 5 bases and 3 bases, with 13 bases remaining between them. Germline V lookup: CDR1 SGHTA, CDR2 FQGNSA. This CDR3 has 14 amino acids. CDR3 nucleotide sequence: TGTGCCAGCAGCCGTCAGCCCGGGGACTATGGCTACACCTTC. Translation gives CASSRQPGDYGYTF.

V and J are TRBV11-3 and TRBJ1-1, with 11 nucleotides matching TRBD1. After removal of 1 base from V and 1 base from J, the junction contained 11 bases not matched to a gene. This CDR3 comprises 19 residues. The germline gives CDR1 SGHNT, CDR2 YENEEA. CDR3 amino acids: CASSLGDRGDWAQNTEAFF. The DNA for the CDR3 is TGTGCCAGCAGCTTAGGGGACAGGGGGGACTGGGCCCAGAACACTGAAGCTTTCTTT. The complete variable domain, with remaining parts taken from reference TRBV11-3 and TRBJ1-1, reads EAGVVQSPRYKIIEKKQPVAFWCNPISGHNTLYWYLQNLGQGPELLIRYENEEAVDDSQLPKDRFSAERLKGVDSTLKIQPAELGDSAVYLCASSLGDRGDWAQNTEAFFGQGTRLTVV.

V usage is TRBV5-5 and J usage is TRBJ1-3; 7 nucleotides match TRBD1. Trimming removed 1 base from V and 4 bases from J; junction bases left unmatched: 8. The CDR3 is 16 residues long. Germline loops: CDR1 SGHKS, CDR2 YYEKEE (reference sequence). The CDR3 is CASSLLTGESGNTIYF. CDR3 nucleotide sequence: TGTGCCAGCAGCTTGCTAACAGGGGAATCAGGAAACACCATATATTTT.